This T cell receptor beta chain was identified during a study of tumor and adjacent non-tumor tissue in lung cancer. Study-wide background: Stage I to III disease affected approximately 11 men and roughly 5 women aged about 31 to 80.

CDR1 is LGHNA, CDR2 YNFKEQ, per germline. The CDR3 has 15 amino acids. No cell sorting was done before RNA was extracted from the tissue. This non-tumor lung sample came from over 3 cm beyond the tumor edge. TCRbeta libraries were built with three rounds of nested PCR, modified from ARM-PCR. TCRdb reprocessed the multiplex PCR reads with MiXCR, giving one entry per CDR3 protein. Here the sample spans over 100,000 distinct CDR3 sequences, 60% to 80% being singletons. Study conclusions and caveats: Top 100 clones took a larger repertoire share in normal lung. Shorter survival was associated with higher TCR diversity in tumors. Compared with tumor, normal lung showed significantly lower TCR diversity.

About this clonotype: Its specificity is unknown. Given the absence of the conserved phenylalanine or tryptophan at the CDR3 end, a read error is likely.

The TCR originated in a man aged 55 to 70 with non-small cell lung cancer. This sequence joins TRBV4-2 and TRBJ2-7; 8 nucleotides line up with TRBD2. Sequencing input: distant non-tumor lung tissue. CDR3 in DNA: TGTGCCAGCAGCCAAGTCAGACTAGCGTCCTACGAACAGTACTTA. This sequence encodes CASSQVRLASYEQYL.